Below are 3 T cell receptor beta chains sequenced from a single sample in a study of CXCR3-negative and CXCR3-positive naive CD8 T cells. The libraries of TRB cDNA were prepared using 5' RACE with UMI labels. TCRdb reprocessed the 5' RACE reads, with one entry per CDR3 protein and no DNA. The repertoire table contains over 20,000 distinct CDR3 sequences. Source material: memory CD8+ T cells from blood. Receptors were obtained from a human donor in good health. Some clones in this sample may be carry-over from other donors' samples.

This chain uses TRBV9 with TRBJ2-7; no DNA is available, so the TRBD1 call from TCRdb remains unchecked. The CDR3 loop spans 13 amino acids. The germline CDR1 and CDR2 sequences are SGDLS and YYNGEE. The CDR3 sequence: CASSGSGAYEQYF.

The CDR3 sequence: CASSVEQGIDEQYF. This chain uses TRBV6-6 with TRBJ2-7; checking the TCRdb D call of TRBD1 is not possible without DNA. The CDR3 totals 14 residues. CDR1 is MNHNY and CDR2 is SVGAGI in the germline V gene (reference sequence).

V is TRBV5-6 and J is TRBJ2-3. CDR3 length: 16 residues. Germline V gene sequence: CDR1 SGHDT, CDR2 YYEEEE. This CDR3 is CASTLGRLAGTDTQYF.